This T cell receptor beta chain originates from a study of CD4 and CD8 cells across lung adenocarcinoma regions. In its sample, this clonotype was seen a few times. Donors had localized lung adenocarcinoma, a non-small cell lung cancer. Germline V gene sequence: CDR1 LGHDT, CDR2 YNNKEL (reference sequence). Deletions cut 4 bases from V and 9 bases from J, with 25 bases between. This CDR3 region has 17 residues. One entry per CDR3 protein results from TCRdb running MiXCR on the PCR reads. The table has about 19,000 distinct CDR3 sequences, 46% seen once. The rearrangement joins TRBV3-1 to TRBJ2-1; tentatively, D is TRBD2 (6 bases). Sequencing was performed on CD4+ T cells from the margin of a lung tumor. This TCR came from a male donor with lung adenocarcinoma. The CD4 and CD8 labels of this study may be unreliable. The CDR3 reads CASSPEIGLGGYGEQFF. CDR3 DNA: TGTGCCAGCAGCCCGGAGATCGGACTGGGGGGATATGGTGAGCAGTTCTTC.